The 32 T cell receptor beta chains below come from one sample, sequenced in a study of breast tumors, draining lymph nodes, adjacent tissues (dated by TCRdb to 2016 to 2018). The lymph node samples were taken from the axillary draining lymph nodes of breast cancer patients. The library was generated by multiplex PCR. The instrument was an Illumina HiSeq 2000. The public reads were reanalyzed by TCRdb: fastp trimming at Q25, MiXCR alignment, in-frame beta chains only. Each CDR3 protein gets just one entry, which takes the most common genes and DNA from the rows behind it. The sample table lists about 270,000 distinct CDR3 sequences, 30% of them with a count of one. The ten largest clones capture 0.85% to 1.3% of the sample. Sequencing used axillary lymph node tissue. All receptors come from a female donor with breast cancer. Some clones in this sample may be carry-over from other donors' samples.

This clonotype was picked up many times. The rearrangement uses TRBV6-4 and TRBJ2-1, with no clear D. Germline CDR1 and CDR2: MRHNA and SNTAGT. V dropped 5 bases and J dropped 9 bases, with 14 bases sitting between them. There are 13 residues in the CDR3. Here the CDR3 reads CASSNMVTGEQFF. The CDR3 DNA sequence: TGTGCCAGCAGTAACATGGTAACGGGTGAGCAGTTCTTC.

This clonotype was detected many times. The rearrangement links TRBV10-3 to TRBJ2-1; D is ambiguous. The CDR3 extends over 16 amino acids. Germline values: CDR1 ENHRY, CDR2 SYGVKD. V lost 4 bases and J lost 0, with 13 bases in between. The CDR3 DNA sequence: TGTGCCATCAGTGGGGTTAGCTTCGACTCCTACAATGAGCAGTTCTTC. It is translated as CAISGVSFDSYNEQFF.

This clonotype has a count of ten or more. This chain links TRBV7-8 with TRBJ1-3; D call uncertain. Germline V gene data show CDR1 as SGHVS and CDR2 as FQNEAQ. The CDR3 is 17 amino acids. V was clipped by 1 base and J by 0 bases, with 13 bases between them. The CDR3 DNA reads TGTGCCAGCAGCTTAGTGGCAACCCAATACTCTGGAAACACCATATATTTT. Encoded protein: CASSLVATQYSGNTIYF.

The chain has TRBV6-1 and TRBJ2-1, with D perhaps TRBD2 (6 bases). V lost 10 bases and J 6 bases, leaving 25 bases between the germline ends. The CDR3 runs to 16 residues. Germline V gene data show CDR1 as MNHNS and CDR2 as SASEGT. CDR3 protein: CANISAAGSPFNEQFF. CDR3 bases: TGTGCCAACATCAGCGCGGCGGGATCGCCTTTCAATGAGCAGTTCTTC.

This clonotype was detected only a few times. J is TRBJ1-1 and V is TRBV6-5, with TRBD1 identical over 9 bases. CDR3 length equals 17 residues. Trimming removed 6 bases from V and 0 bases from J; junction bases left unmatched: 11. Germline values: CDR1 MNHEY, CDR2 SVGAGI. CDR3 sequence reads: CASSRRTGVWMNTEAFF. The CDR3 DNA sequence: TGTGCCAGCAGCCGACGGACAGGGGTCTGGATGAACACTGAAGCTTTCTTT.

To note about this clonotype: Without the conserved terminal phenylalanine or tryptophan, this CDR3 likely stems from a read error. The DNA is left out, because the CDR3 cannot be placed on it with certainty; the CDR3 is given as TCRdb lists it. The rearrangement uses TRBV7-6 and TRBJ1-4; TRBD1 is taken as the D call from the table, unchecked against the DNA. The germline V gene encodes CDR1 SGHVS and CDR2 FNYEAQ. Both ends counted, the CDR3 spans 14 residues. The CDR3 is CASSQSGRNEKLFL.

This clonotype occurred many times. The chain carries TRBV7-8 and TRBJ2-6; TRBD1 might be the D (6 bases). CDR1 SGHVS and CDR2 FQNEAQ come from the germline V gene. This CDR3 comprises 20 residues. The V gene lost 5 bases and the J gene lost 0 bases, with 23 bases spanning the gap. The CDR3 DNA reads TGTGCCAGCAGCCTAAGTGCTCCTGGACAGTCGGCCTCTGGGGCCAACGTCCTGACTTTC. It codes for CASSLSAPGQSASGANVLTF.

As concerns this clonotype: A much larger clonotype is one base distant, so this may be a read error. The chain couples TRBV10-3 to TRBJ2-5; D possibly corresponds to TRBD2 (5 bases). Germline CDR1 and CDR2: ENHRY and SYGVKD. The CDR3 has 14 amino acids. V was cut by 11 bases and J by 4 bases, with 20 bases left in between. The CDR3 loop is CAVGEKGVRETQYF. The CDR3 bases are TGTGCCGTCGGTGAAAAGGGAGTTCGAGAGACCCAGTACTTC.

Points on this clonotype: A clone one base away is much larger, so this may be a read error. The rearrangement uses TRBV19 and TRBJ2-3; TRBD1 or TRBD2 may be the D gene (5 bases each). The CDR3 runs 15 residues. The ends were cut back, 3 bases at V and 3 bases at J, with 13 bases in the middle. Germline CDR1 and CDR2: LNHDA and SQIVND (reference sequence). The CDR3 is CASSMGDSLTDTQYF. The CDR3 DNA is TGTGCCAGTAGTATGGGAGACAGCCTTACAGATACGCAGTATTTT.

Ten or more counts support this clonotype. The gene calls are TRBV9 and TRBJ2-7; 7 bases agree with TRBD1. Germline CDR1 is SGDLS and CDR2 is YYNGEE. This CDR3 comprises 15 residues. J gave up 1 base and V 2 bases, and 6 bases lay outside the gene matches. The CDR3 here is CASSVRDSFSYEQYF. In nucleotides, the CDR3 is TGTGCCAGCAGCGTCCGGGACAGCTTTTCCTACGAGCAGTACTTC.

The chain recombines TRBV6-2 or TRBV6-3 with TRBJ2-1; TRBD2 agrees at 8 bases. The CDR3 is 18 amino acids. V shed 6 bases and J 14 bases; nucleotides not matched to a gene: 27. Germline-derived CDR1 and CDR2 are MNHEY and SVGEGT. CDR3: CASSYQLAGPGPPSLEFF. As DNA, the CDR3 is TGTGCCAGCAGCTACCAGCTAGCGGGCCCCGGGCCCCCGAGCTTGGAGTTCTTC.

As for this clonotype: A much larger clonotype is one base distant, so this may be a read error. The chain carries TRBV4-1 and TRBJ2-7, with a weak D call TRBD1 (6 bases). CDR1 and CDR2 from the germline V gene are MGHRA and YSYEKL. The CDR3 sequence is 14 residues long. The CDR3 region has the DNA TGCGCCAGCGGCCAAGTACAGGGAGTCTACGAGCAGTACTTC. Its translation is CASGQVQGVYEQYF.

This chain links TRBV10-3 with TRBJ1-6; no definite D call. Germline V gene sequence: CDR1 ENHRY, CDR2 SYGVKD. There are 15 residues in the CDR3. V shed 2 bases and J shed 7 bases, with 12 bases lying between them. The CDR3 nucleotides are TGTGCCATCAGTGAGCAGGAGGCCCTGAATTCACCCCTCCACTTT. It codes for CAISEQEALNSPLHF.

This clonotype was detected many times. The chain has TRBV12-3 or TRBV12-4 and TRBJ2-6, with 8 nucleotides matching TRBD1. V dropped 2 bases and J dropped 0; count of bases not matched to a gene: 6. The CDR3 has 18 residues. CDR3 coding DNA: TGTGCCAGCAGTTTAAGTGGACAGGGACCCTCTGGGGCCAACGTCCTGACTTTC. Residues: CASSLSGQGPSGANVLTF.

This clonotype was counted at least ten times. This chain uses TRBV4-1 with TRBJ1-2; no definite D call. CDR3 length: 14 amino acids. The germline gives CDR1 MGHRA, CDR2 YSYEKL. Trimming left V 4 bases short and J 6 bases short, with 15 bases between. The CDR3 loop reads CASSLPSRENGYTF. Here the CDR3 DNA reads TGCGCCAGCAGCCTTCCCTCCCGGGAGAATGGCTACACCTTC.

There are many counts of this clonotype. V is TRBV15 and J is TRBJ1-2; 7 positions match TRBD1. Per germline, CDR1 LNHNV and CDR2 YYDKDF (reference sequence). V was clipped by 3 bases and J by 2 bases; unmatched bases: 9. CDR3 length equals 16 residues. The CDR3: CATSRGLTGVNYGYTF. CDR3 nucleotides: TGTGCCACCAGCAGGGGTTTAACAGGGGTGAACTATGGCTACACCTTC.

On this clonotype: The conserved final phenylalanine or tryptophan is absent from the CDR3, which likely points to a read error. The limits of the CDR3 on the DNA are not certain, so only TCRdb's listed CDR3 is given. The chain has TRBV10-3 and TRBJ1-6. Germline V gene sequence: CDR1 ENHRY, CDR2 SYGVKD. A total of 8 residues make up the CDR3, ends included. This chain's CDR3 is CAITLSSL.

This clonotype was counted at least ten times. The DNA for the CDR3 is TGTGCCACCAGCAGAGATCGGCGGACAGGCTCCTACGAGCAGTACTTC. It translates to CATSRDRRTGSYEQYF. This chain links TRBV15 with TRBJ2-7, with 7 bases fitting TRBD1. The CDR3 has 16 amino acids. Germline V gene data show CDR1 as LNHNV and CDR2 as YYDKDF (reference sequence). Unmatched junction bases numbered 5, after V lost 0 bases and J lost 0 bases. Variable domain in full (rest from reference TRBV15 and TRBJ2-7): DAMVIQNPRYQVTQFGKPVTLSCSQTLNHNVMYWYQQKSSQAPKLLFHYYDKDFNNEADTPDNFQSRRPNTSFCFLDIRSPGLGDTAMYLCATSRDRRTGSYEQYFGPGTRLTVT.

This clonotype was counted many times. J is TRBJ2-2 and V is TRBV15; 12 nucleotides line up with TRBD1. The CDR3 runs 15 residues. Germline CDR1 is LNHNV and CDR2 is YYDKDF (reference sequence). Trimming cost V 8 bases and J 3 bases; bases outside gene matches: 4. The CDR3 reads CATDGTGGYTGELFF. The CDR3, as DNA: TGTGCCACCGACGGGACAGGGGGCTACACCGGGGAGCTGTTTTTT. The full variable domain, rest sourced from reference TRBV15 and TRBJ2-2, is DAMVIQNPRYQVTQFGKPVTLSCSQTLNHNVMYWYQQKSSQAPKLLFHYYDKDFNNEADTPDNFQSRRPNTSFCFLDIRSPGLGDTAMYLCATDGTGGYTGELFFGEGSRLTVL.

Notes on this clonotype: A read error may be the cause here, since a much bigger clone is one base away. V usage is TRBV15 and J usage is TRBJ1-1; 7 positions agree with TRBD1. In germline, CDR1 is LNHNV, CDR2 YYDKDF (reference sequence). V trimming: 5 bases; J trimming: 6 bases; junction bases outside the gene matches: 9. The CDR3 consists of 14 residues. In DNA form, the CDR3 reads TGTGCCACCAGCTTACAGGGGTTACGGGCTGAAGCTTTCTTT. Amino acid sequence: CATSLQGLRAEAFF.

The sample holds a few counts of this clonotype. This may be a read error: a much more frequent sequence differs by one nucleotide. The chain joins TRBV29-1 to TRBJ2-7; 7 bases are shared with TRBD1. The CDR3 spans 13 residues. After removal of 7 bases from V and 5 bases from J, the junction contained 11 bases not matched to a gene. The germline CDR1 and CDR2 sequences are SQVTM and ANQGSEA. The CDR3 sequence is CSATGQHFDEQYF. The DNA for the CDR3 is TGCAGCGCTACGGGACAGCACTTCGACGAGCAGTACTTC.

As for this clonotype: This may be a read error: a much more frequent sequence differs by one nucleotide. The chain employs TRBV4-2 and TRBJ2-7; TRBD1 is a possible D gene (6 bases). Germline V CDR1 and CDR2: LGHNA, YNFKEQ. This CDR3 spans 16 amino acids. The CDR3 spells CASSQDLGQSSYGQYF. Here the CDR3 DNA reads TGTGCCAGCAGCCAAGATCTTGGACAGAGCTCCTACGGGCAGTACTTC.

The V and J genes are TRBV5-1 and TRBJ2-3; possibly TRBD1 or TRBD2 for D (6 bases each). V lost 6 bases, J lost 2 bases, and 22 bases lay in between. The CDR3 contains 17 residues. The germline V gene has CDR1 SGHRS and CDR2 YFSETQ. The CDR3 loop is CASTTRGRGRLTDTQYF. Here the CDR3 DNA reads TGCGCCAGCACCACCCGTGGTAGGGGGAGGCTCACAGATACGCAGTATTTT.

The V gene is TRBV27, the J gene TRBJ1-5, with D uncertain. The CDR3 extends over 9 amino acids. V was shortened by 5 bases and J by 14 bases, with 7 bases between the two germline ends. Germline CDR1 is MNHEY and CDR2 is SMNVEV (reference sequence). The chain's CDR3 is CASSPTKHF. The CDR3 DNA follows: TGTGCCAGCAGTCCTACCAAGCATTTT.

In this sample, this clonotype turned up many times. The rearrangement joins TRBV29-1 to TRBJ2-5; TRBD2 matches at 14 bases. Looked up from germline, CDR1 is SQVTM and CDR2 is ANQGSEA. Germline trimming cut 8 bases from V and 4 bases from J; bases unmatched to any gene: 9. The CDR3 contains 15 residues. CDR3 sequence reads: CSSGTSGSLSETQYF. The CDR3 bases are TGCAGCAGCGGGACTAGCGGGAGCCTTTCAGAGACCCAGTACTTC.

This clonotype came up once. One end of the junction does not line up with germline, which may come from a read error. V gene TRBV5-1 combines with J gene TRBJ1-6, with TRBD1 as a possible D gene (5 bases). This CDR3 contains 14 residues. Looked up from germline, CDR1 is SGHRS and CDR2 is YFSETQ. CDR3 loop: CASSVAGDNSPLHF. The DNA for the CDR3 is TGCGCCAGCAGCGTAGCGGGGGATAATTCCCCCCTCCACTTT.

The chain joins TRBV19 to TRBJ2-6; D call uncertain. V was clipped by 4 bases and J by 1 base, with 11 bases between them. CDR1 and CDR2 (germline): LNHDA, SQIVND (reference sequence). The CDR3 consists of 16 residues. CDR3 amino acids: CASSNIIQSGANVLTF. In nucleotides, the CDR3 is TGTGCCAGTAGTAATATCATACAGTCTGGGGCCAACGTCCTGACTTTC.

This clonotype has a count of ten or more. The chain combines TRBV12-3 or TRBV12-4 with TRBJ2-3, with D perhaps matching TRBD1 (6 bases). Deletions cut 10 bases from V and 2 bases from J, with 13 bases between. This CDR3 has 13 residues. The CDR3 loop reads CATKTGYTDTQYF. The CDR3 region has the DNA TGTGCCACCAAAACAGGGTACACAGATACGCAGTATTTT.

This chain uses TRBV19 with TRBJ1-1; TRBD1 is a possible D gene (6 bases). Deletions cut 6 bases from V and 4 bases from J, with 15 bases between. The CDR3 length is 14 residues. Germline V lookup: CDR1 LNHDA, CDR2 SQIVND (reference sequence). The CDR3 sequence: CASRGERGSTEAFF. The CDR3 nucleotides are TGTGCCAGTAGGGGGGAGAGGGGGAGCACTGAAGCTTTCTTT.

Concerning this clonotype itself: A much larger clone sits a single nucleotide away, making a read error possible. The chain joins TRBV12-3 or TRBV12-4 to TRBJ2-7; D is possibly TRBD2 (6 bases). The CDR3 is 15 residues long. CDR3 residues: CASQRGLARIYGQYF. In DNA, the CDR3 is TGTGCCAGCCAACGGGGACTCGCCAGAATATACGGGCAGTACTTC.

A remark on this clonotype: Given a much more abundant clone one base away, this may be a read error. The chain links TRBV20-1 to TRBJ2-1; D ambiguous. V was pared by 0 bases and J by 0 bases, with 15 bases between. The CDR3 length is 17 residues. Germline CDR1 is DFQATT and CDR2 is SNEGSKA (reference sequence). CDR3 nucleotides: TGCAGTGCTAGAGATTTAGAAAGAATAAGCTCCTACAATGAGCAGTTCTTC. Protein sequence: CSARDLERISSYNEQFF.

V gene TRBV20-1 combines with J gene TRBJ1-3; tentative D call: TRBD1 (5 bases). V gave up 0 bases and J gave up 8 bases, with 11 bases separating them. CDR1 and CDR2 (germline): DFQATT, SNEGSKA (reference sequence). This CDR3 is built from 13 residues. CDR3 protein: CSARDLEGYTIYF. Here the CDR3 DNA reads TGCAGTGCTAGAGATCTAGAGGGGTACACCATATATTTT.